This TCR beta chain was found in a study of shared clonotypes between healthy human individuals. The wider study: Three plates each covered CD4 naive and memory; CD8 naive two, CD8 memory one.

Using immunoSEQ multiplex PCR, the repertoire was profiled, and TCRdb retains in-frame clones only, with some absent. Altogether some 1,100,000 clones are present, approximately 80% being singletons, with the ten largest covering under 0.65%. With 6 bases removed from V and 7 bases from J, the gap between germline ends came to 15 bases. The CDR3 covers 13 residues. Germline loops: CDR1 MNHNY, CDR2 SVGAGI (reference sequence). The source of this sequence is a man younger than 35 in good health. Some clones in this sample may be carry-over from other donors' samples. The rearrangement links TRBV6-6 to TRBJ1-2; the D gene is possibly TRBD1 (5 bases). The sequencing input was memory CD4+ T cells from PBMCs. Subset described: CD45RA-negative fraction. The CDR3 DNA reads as TGTGCCAGCAGGCACCAGGGATCGGGTGGCTACACCTTC. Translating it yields CASRHQGSGGYTF.